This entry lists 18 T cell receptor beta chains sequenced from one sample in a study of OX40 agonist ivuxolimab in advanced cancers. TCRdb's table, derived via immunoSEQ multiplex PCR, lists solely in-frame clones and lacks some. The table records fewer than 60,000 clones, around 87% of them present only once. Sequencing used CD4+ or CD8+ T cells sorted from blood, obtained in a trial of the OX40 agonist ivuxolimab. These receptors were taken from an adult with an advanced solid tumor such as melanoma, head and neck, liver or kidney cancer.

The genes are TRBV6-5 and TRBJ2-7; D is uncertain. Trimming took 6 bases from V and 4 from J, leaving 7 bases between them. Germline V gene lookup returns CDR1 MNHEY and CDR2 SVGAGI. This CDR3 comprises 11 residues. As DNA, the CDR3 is TGTGCCAGCAGGTATAATTACGAGCAGTACTTC. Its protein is CASRYNYEQYF.

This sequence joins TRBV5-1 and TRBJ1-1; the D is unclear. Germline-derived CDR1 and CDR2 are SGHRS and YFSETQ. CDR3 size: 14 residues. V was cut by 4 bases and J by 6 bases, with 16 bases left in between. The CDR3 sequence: CASSVNPANPEAFF. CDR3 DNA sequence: TGCGCCAGCAGCGTGAATCCGGCGAATCCTGAAGCTTTCTTT.

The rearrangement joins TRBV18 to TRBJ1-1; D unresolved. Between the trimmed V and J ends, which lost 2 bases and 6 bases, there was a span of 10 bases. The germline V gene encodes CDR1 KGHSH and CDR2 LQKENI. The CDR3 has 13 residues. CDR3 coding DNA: TGTGCCAGCTCACCAAATGCCATGCCTGAAGCTTTCTTT. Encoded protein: CASSPNAMPEAFF.

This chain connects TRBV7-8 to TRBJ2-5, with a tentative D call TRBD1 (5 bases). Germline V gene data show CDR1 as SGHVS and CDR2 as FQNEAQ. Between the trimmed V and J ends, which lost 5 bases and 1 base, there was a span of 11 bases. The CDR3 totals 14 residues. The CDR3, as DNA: TGTGCCAGCAGCAGGGGTTGGGGCCAAGAGACCCAGTACTTC. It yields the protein CASSRGWGQETQYF. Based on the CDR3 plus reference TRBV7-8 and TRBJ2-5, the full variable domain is GAGVSQSPRYKVAKRGQDVALRCDPISGHVSLFWYQQALGQGPEFLTYFQNEAQLDKSGLPSDRFFAERPEGSVSTLKIQRTQQEDSAVYLCASSRGWGQETQYFGPGTRLLVL.

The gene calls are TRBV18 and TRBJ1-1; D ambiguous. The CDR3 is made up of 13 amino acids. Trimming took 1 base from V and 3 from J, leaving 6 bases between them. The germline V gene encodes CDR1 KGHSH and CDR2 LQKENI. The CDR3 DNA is TGTGCCAGCTCACCACTTTTGGACACTGAAGCTTTCTTT. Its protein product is CASSPLLDTEAFF.

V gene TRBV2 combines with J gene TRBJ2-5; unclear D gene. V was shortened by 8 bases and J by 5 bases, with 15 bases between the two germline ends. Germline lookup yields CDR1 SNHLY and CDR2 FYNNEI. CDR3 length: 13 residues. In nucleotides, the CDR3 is TGTGCCAGCGCCCCTCTATCGGTCGAGACCCAGTACTTC. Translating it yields CASAPLSVETQYF.

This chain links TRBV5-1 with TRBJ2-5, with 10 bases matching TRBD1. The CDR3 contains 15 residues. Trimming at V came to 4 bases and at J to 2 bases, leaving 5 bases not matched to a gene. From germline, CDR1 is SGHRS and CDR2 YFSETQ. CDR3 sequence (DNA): TGCGCCAGCAGCCCCCGGGACAGGGGACAAGAGACCCAGTACTTC. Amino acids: CASSPRDRGQETQYF.

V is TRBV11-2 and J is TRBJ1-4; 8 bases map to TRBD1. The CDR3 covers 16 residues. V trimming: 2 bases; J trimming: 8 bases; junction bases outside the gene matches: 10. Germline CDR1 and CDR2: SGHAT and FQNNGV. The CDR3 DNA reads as TGTGCCAGCAGCTTACGCACAGGGGGAGCCACGGAAAAACTGTTTTTT. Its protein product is CASSLRTGGATEKLFF.

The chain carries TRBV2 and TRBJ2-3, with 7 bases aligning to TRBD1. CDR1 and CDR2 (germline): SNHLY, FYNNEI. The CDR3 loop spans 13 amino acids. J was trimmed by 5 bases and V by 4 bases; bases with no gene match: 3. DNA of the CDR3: TGTGCCAGCAGTGCTGACAGGGAAGATACGCAGTATTTT. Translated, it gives CASSADREDTQYF.

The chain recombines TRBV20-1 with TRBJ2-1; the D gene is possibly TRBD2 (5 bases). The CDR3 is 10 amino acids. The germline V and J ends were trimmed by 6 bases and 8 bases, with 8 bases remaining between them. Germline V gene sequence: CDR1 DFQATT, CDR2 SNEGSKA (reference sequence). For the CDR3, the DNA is TGCAGTGCGGGAGAGGATGAGCAGTTCTTC. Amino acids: CSAGEDEQFF.

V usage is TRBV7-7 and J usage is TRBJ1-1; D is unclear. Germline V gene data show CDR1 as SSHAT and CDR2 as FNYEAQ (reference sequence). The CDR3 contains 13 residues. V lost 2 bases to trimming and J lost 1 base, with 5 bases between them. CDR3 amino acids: CASSLTENTEAFF. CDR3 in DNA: TGTGCCAGCAGCTTAACAGAGAACACTGAAGCTTTCTTT.

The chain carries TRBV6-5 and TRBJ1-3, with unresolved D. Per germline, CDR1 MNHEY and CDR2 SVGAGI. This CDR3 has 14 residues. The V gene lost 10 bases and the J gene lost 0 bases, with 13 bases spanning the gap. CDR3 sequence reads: CATGLGNSGNTIYF. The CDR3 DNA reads TGTGCCACCGGACTGGGGAACTCTGGAAACACCATATATTTT.

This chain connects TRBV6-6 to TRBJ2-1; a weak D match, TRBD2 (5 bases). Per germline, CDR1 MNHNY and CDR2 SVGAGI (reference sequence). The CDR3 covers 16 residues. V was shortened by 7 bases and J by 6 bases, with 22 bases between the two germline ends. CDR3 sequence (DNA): TGTGCCAGCACCCGAGGGCCAGCCGCAGGCTTCAATGAGCAGTTCTTC. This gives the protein CASTRGPAAGFNEQFF.

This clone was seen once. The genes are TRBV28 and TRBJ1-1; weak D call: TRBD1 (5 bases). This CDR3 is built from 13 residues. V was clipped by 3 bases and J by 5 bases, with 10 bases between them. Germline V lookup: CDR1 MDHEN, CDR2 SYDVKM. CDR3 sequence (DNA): TGTGCCAGCAGTTTGAAGGGGCGGACTGAAGCTTTCTTT. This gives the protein CASSLKGRTEAFF.

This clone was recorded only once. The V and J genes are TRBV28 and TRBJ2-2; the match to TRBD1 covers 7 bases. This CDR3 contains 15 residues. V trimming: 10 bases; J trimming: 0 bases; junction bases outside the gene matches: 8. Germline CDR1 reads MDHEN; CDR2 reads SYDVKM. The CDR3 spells CATDNRGSNTGELFF. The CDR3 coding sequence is TGTGCCACCGATAACAGGGGCTCGAACACCGGGGAGCTGTTTTTT.

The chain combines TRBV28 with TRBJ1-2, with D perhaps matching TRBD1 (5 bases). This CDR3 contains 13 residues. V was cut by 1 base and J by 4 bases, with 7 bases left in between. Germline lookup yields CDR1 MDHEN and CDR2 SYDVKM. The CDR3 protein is CASSLFGGYGYTF. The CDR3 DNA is TGTGCCAGCAGTTTATTCGGGGGCTATGGCTACACCTTC.

The CDR3 here is CASSLAGRNTIYF. The CDR3 nucleotides are TGTGCCAGCAGCTTAGCAGGCAGAAACACCATATATTTT. The chain joins TRBV7-2 to TRBJ1-3, with no clear D. Germline V CDR1 and CDR2: SGHTA, FQGNSA. V was pared by 0 bases and J by 5 bases, with 5 bases between. The CDR3 extends over 13 amino acids.

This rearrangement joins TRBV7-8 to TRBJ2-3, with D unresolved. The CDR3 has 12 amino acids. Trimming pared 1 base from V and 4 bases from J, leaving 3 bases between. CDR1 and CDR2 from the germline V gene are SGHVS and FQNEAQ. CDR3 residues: CASSLVADTQYF. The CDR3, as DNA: TGTGCCAGCAGCTTAGTCGCAGATACGCAGTATTTT.